Shown below are 5 T cell receptor beta chains from a single sample sequenced in a study of blood T cell repertoires in COVID-19. Sequenced by immunoSEQ multiplex PCR; TCRdb stores in-frame clones only, minus some. The data hold about 230,000 clones, with roughly 80% observed a single time. Sequenced: peripheral blood. These TCRs come from a woman older than 75 with active or convalescent COVID-19.

V and J are TRBV11-3 and TRBJ2-1; 12 bases are a match to TRBD2. J lost 10 bases, V lost 5 bases, and 6 bases had no gene match. Germline CDR1 is SGHNT and CDR2 is YENEEA. The CDR3 extends over 14 amino acids. The DNA of the CDR3 is TGTGCCAGCAGCCGGAGACTAGCGGGGGCCGAGCAGTTCTTC. Its protein is CASSRRLAGAEQFF. The whole variable domain, filled in from reference TRBV11-3 and TRBJ2-1, reads EAGVVQSPRYKIIEKKQPVAFWCNPISGHNTLYWYLQNLGQGPELLIRYENEEAVDDSQLPKDRFSAERLKGVDSTLKIQPAELGDSAVYLCASSRRLAGAEQFFGPGTRLTVL.

The V gene is TRBV7-2, the J gene TRBJ1-3; possible D gene TRBD1, 5 bases. V lost 5 bases, J lost 3 bases, and 11 bases lay in between. CDR1 and CDR2 from the germline V gene are SGHTA and FQGNSA. The CDR3 totals 14 residues. The CDR3 coding sequence is TGTGCCAGCAGCCCGTTCAGGGATGGAAACACCATATATTTT. Its protein product is CASSPFRDGNTIYF.

This chain links TRBV7-9 with TRBJ1-2; D remains ambiguous. The V and J ends lost 5 bases and 7 bases respectively, with 11 bases between them. From germline, CDR1 is SEHNR and CDR2 FQNEAQ (reference sequence). This CDR3 has 12 amino acids. The CDR3 region is CASSPLGLGYTF. The CDR3 DNA reads as TGTGCCAGCAGCCCCCTCGGTCTTGGCTACACCTTC.

CDR3 amino acids: CASSAGQINNEQFF. Written as DNA, the CDR3 is TGTGCCAGCAGCGCCGGACAGATTAACAATGAGCAGTTCTTC. This sequence joins TRBV9 and TRBJ2-1; D is possibly TRBD1 (6 bases). With 3 bases removed from V and 5 bases from J, the gap between germline ends came to 12 bases. Germline V gene data show CDR1 as SGDLS and CDR2 as YYNGEE. CDR3 size: 14 residues.

The chain employs TRBV7-2 and TRBJ2-3; weak D call: TRBD2 (7 bases). CDR3 size: 17 residues. Germline loops: CDR1 SGHTA, CDR2 FQGNSA. V was trimmed by 0 bases and J by 4 bases, leaving 17 bases between them. The CDR3 DNA sequence: TGTGCCAGCAGCTTAGCGGTGGGGGGGGCCCCACCAGATACGCAGTATTTT. It yields the protein CASSLAVGGAPPDTQYF.